What follows describes a single T cell receptor (beta chain). The antigen is undetermined. A single record per CDR3 protein comes from TCRdb applying MiXCR to the reads. The sample includes some 800,000 distinct CDR3 sequences, 25% to 30% seen only once; the top ten take around 13%. The V end lost 1 base, the J end lost 6 bases, and 10 bases lay between the germline ends. CDR3 length: 14 amino acids. Germline values: CDR1 MNHNY, CDR2 SVGAGI (reference sequence). This sample was included in a study of T cell repertoires in cytomegalovirus infection. The sample was cultured CD8+ T cells from PBMCs, taken from culture after CMV antigen stimulation. The chain couples TRBV6-6 to TRBJ2-1; D not certain. The sequence derives from a human donor in good health (CMV status not recorded). Some clones in this sample may be carry-over from other donors' samples. The CDR3 DNA reads as TGTGCCAGCAGTTACTTGCAGAAATTCAATGAGCAGTTCTTC. Translated, it gives CASSYLQKFNEQFF.